This TCR beta chain was sequenced in a study of T cell responses to AZD1222 COVID-19 vaccine. This clone is labeled medium-sized. The sample has other DNA sequences that encode this CDR3 too. Using immunoSEQ multiplex PCR, the repertoire was profiled, and TCRdb retains in-frame clones only, with some absent. The sample comprises about 97,000 clones, nearly 90% of which are singletons, and about 2.5% rests with the top ten. This CDR3 contains 15 residues. CDR1 MNHNS and CDR2 SASEGT come from the germline V gene. The trim removed 2 bases at V and 4 bases at J, leaving 1 base unmatched. This TCR came from an adult in good health. This rearrangement joins TRBV6-1 to TRBJ2-3; TRBD2 matches at 12 bases. Sequences were derived from peripheral blood, sampled on day 0 of AZD1222 vaccination. The CDR3, as DNA: TGTGCCAGCAGTGAACTAGCGGGGGGGCCAGATACGCAGTATTTT. Its protein product is CASSELAGGPDTQYF.